The 29 T cell receptor beta chains given below trace back to one sample, sequenced in a study of cytomegalovirus exposure and HLA in healthy donors. With 60 Vbeta and 13 Jbeta primers, the PCR was carried out. TCRdb's table, derived via immunoSEQ multiplex PCR, lists solely in-frame clones and lacks some. Counted here are about 98,000 clones, around 77% occurring once; the ten biggest clones make up 8.5% to 10%. The sequenced material came from PBMCs. These receptors all stem from a male donor in good health and CMV-seropositive.

This chain connects TRBV6-6 to TRBJ2-5; tentative D call: TRBD1 (6 bases). The CDR3 covers 14 residues. Looked up from germline, CDR1 is MNHNY and CDR2 is SVGAGI (reference sequence). V dropped 7 bases and J dropped 4 bases, with 16 bases sitting between them. The CDR3 spells CASTNPGASETQYF. The DNA for the CDR3 is TGTGCCAGCACTAACCCAGGGGCCTCAGAGACCCAGTACTTC.

The chain combines TRBV27 with TRBJ2-5, with 9 bases identical to TRBD2. The V segment lost 6 bases and the J segment 11 bases; nucleotides outside the gene matches: 10. CDR3 length: 13 amino acids. Germline CDR1 is MNHEY and CDR2 is SMNVEV (reference sequence). The CDR3 nucleotides read TGTGCCAGCAGAACTCTTAGCGGGAGAGCGCAGTACTTC. Protein sequence: CASRTLSGRAQYF.

The rearrangement joins TRBV6-5 to TRBJ2-1, with 8 bases identical to TRBD2. Germline CDR1 is MNHEY and CDR2 is SVGAGI. With 6 bases clipped from V and 6 bases from J, the junction kept 7 bases outside the gene matches. The CDR3 extends over 14 amino acids. The CDR3, as DNA: TGTGCCAGCAGGGCCAGCGGGAGAGGCAATGAGCAGTTCTTC. Translating gives CASRASGRGNEQFF.

This clone was counted a single time. V is TRBV7-9 and J is TRBJ1-5, with D maybe TRBD1 (5 bases). CDR3 length: 15 residues. CDR1 is SEHNR and CDR2 is FQNEAQ in the germline V gene (reference sequence). Trimming stripped 1 base from V and 4 bases from J, with 11 bases between. The CDR3 sequence is CASSLGAGSNQPQHF. CDR3 sequence (DNA): TGTGCCAGCAGCTTAGGGGCAGGGTCGAATCAGCCCCAGCATTTT.

The V gene is TRBV28, the J gene TRBJ2-7, with TRBD2 matching 9 bases. V shed 5 bases, J shed 6 bases, and the junction held 11 bases outside the gene matches. There are 15 residues in the CDR3. Per germline, CDR1 MDHEN and CDR2 SYDVKM. The CDR3 DNA sequence: TGTGCCAGCAGTCCACCCGGGACTAGCCTCGGCGAGCAGTACTTC. Amino acid sequence: CASSPPGTSLGEQYF.

The V gene is TRBV18, the J gene TRBJ1-1; D gene ambiguous. CDR1 KGHSH and CDR2 LQKENI come from the germline V gene. The ends were cut back, 0 bases at V and 4 bases at J, with 12 bases in the middle. The CDR3 is 15 residues long. Here the CDR3 DNA reads TGTGCCAGCTCACCACCGTACCAGACTTCCACTGAAGCTTTCTTT. Its translation: CASSPPYQTSTEAFF.

This clone came up once. The chain has TRBV10-3 and TRBJ2-7; D might be TRBD1 (5 bases). The germline V and J ends were trimmed by 4 bases and 2 bases, with 6 bases remaining between them. The CDR3 extends over 12 amino acids. CDR1 is ENHRY, CDR2 SYGVKD, per germline. The CDR3 spells CAISVGPYEQYF. CDR3 sequence (DNA): TGTGCCATCAGTGTGGGGCCCTACGAGCAGTACTTC.

This chain uses TRBV19 with TRBJ1-2; perhaps TRBD1 as D (5 bases). The V and J ends lost 3 bases and 6 bases respectively, with 17 bases between them. The V gene's germline CDR1 is LNHDA and CDR2 SQIVND (reference sequence). This CDR3 has 15 amino acids. The CDR3 spells CASSIWTQGRNGYTF. CDR3 nucleotide sequence: TGTGCCAGTAGTATTTGGACCCAGGGAAGAAATGGCTACACCTTC.

The chain links TRBV6-6 to TRBJ2-7; 8 positions agree with TRBD2. The CDR3 covers 15 residues. V lost 4 bases to trimming and J lost 1 base; unmatched junction nucleotides: 6. CDR1 MNHNY and CDR2 SVGAGI come from the germline V gene (reference sequence). In nucleotides, the CDR3 is TGTGCCAGCAGTTGGGGAGCGGGGGCTTCCTACGAGCAGTACTTC. It specifies CASSWGAGASYEQYF.

The chain uses TRBV28 and TRBJ2-6, with D perhaps TRBD1 (5 bases). CDR1 is MDHEN and CDR2 is SYDVKM in the germline V gene. Trimming pared 6 bases from V and 1 base from J, leaving 13 bases between. This CDR3 is built from 16 residues. This chain's CDR3 is CASSPWGRSGANVLTF. The CDR3 coding sequence is TGTGCCAGCAGCCCCTGGGGCAGATCTGGGGCCAACGTCCTGACTTTC. The complete variable domain, with remaining parts taken from reference TRBV28 and TRBJ2-6, reads DVKVTQSSRYLVKRTGEKVFLECVQDMDHENMFWYRQDPGLGLRLIYFSYDVKMKEKGDIPEGYSVSREKKERFSLILESASTNQTSMYLCASSPWGRSGANVLTFGAGSRLTVL.

Details on this clone: A read error may account for a junction end that differs from germline. CDR3 sequence reads: CASSEGLAYTDTQYF. Written as DNA, the CDR3 is TGTGCCAGCAGCGAAGGGCTAGCTTACACAGATACGCAGTATTTT. The V call is TRBV2, the J call TRBJ2-3, with TRBD2 as a possible D gene (5 bases). The CDR3 runs 15 residues. Germline V gene lookup returns CDR1 SNHLY and CDR2 FYNNEI. Based on the CDR3 plus reference TRBV2 and TRBJ2-3, the full variable domain is EPEVTQTPSHQVTQMGQEVILRCVPISNHLYFYWYRQILGQKVEFLVSFYNNEISEKSEIFDDQFSVERPDGSNFTLKIRSTKLEDSAMYFCASSEGLAYTDTQYFGPGTRLTVL.

Concerning this clone itself: One end of the junction varies from germline; a read error may be responsible. Other nucleotide sequences from this sample produce the same CDR3. The rearrangement joins TRBV5-1 to TRBJ1-2; possible D gene TRBD1, 6 bases. Germline lookup yields CDR1 SGHRS and CDR2 YFSETQ. The CDR3 is 13 residues long. The CDR3 spells CASSLQGGYGYTF. The CDR3, as DNA: TGCGCCAGCAGCTTACAGGGTGGCTATGGCTACACTTTC.

The rearrangement joins TRBV7-6 to TRBJ1-5, with 9 bases matching TRBD1. The CDR3 spans 14 residues. J gave up 4 bases and V 5 bases, and 3 bases lay outside the gene matches. CDR1 is SGHVS and CDR2 is FNYEAQ in the germline V gene. The CDR3 sequence is CASSRGQGNQPQHF. CDR3 DNA sequence: TGTGCCAGCAGCAGGGGACAGGGAAATCAGCCCCAGCATTTT.

The J gene is TRBJ2-5, the V gene TRBV27; tentative D call: TRBD2 (6 bases). The V gene's germline CDR1 is MNHEY and CDR2 SMNVEV (reference sequence). The CDR3 extends over 14 amino acids. V lost 1 base to trimming and J lost 5 bases, with 11 bases between them. The CDR3 loop is CASSLLTRGETQYF. In DNA form, the CDR3 reads TGTGCCAGCAGTTTATTGACTCGGGGGGAGACCCAGTACTTC.

The rearrangement joins TRBV10-3 to TRBJ2-5; D is perhaps TRBD1 (5 bases). Germline CDR1 ENHRY, CDR2 SYGVKD. CDR3 length equals 13 residues. Trimming removed 3 bases at V and 1 base at J, with 6 bases between. This CDR3 reads CAISDRAQETQYF. DNA of the CDR3: TGTGCCATCAGTGACAGGGCCCAAGAGACCCAGTACTTC.

The chain combines TRBV10-3 with TRBJ1-1, with a possible D match to TRBD1 (5 bases). This CDR3 has 15 amino acids. Per germline, CDR1 ENHRY and CDR2 SYGVKD. Trimming took off 10 bases at V and 4 bases at J, with 22 bases between the two ends. This CDR3 reads CATLPYTGRGTEAFF. CDR3 bases: TGTGCCACCTTGCCGTACACCGGTAGGGGCACTGAAGCTTTCTTT.

This clone was seen only a few times. The chain couples TRBV9 to TRBJ2-3; D might be TRBD1 (6 bases). V gave up 0 bases and J gave up 8 bases, with 25 bases separating them. The CDR3 is made up of 18 amino acids. From germline, CDR1 is SGDLS and CDR2 YYNGEE. The CDR3 sequence: CASSVGGQSTLPGGTQYF. CDR3 coding DNA: TGTGCCAGCAGCGTAGGGGGGCAATCTACGCTCCCTGGGGGTACGCAGTATTTT.

There are a few counts of this clone. The V call is TRBV2, the J call TRBJ1-2; D is unclear. The V and J ends lost 3 bases and 5 bases respectively, with 10 bases between them. This CDR3 spans 13 amino acids. The V gene's germline CDR1 is SNHLY and CDR2 FYNNEI. CDR3 amino acids: CASSDNSNYGYTF. The CDR3 nucleotides are TGTGCCAGCAGTGATAACTCCAATTATGGCTACACCTTC.

The chain is built from TRBV28 and TRBJ2-3; 7 bases match TRBD2. Germline CDR1 is MDHEN and CDR2 is SYDVKM. The CDR3 is 18 amino acids. V was pared by 8 bases and J by 2 bases, with 19 bases of the junction left unmatched. The CDR3 sequence: CASYSLDMAGAYTDTQYF. The CDR3 DNA follows: TGTGCCAGCTACTCCCTTGACATGGCGGGAGCCTACACAGATACGCAGTATTTT.

The genes are TRBV7-9 and TRBJ1-2, with a possible D match to TRBD1 (5 bases). The CDR3 consists of 12 residues. V lost 1 base and J 6 bases, leaving 6 bases between the germline ends. From germline, CDR1 is SEHNR and CDR2 FQNEAQ (reference sequence). DNA for the CDR3: TGTGCCAGCAGCTTAGGGGGGGATGGCTACACCTTC. Protein product: CASSLGGDGYTF.

The rearrangement uses TRBV28 and TRBJ1-1; TRBD1 is a possible D gene (6 bases). The ends were cut back, 5 bases at V and 5 bases at J, with 15 bases in the middle. CDR1 MDHEN and CDR2 SYDVKM come from the germline V gene. This CDR3 comprises 14 residues. The DNA for the CDR3 is TGTGCCAGCAGTGCCCGCCAGGGGAGAACTGAAGCTTTCTTT. Translation: CASSARQGRTEAFF.

The chain links TRBV5-1 to TRBJ1-2, with TRBD1 as a possible D gene (6 bases). The CDR3 sequence is 14 residues long. Germline CDR1 SGHRS, CDR2 YFSETQ. Trimming stripped 3 bases from V and 4 bases from J, with 13 bases between. CDR3 residues: CASSSQQGVYGYTF. The DNA of the CDR3 is TGCGCCAGCAGCTCCCAACAGGGCGTCTATGGCTACACCTTC.

This chain uses TRBV19 with TRBJ1-5; 11 nucleotides line up with TRBD1. V was clipped by 1 base and J by 6 bases; unmatched bases: 2. CDR1 is LNHDA, CDR2 SQIVND, per germline (reference sequence). This CDR3 has 15 amino acids. This CDR3 reads CASSIGTGGSQPQHF. CDR3 coding DNA: TGTGCCAGTAGTATAGGGACAGGGGGCAGTCAGCCCCAGCATTTT.

This chain connects TRBV5-5 to TRBJ2-2; 9 bases line up with TRBD2. The V segment lost 0 bases and the J segment 4 bases; nucleotides outside the gene matches: 4. Germline CDR1 is SGHKS and CDR2 is YYEKEE (reference sequence). CDR3 size: 16 residues. CDR3 coding DNA: TGTGCCAGCAGCTTGGCGGCGACTAGCGGCACCGGGGAGCTGTTTTTT. Amino acids: CASSLAATSGTGELFF.

Only a few counts were recorded for this clone. CDR3 bases: TGCGCCAGCAGCTTGTGGGGCTTACAGGCGACGTCAGAAAAACTGTTTTTT. This translates into CASSLWGLQATSEKLFF. This sequence joins TRBV5-1 and TRBJ1-4; D may be TRBD1 (5 bases). The length of the CDR3 is 17 residues. Germline CDR1 is SGHRS and CDR2 is YFSETQ. Trimming stripped 1 base from V and 8 bases from J, with 21 bases between.

This chain uses TRBV14 with TRBJ1-1, with a weak D call TRBD1 (6 bases). V lost 3 bases and J 4 bases, leaving 15 bases between the germline ends. Germline CDR1 SGHDN, CDR2 FVKESK. The CDR3 covers 15 residues. Here the CDR3 DNA reads TGTGCCAGCAGCCAGTCTGGGGGGGCCGGCACTGAAGCTTTCTTT. Translating it yields CASSQSGGAGTEAFF. Using reference TRBV14 and TRBJ1-1 for the parts outside the CDR3, the full variable domain is EAGVTQFPSHSVIEKGQTVTLRCDPISGHDNLYWYRRVMGKEIKFLLHFVKESKQDESGMPNNRFLAERTGGTYSTLKVQPAELEDSGVYFCASSQSGGAGTEAFFGQGTRLTVV.

The chain joins TRBV7-9 to TRBJ1-3; weak D call: TRBD1 (6 bases). V lost 3 bases to trimming and J lost 0 bases, with 15 bases between them. This CDR3 is built from 17 residues. The germline V gene encodes CDR1 SEHNR and CDR2 FQNEAQ (reference sequence). DNA for the CDR3: TGTGCCAGCAGCTTCCTAGGGGGGGGGAGCTCTGGAAACACCATATATTTT. Its protein product is CASSFLGGGSSGNTIYF. The whole variable domain, filled in from reference TRBV7-9 and TRBJ1-3, reads DTGVSQNPRHKITKRGQNVTFRCDPISEHNRLYWYRQTLGQGPEFLTYFQNEAQLEKSRLLSDRFSAERPKGSFSTLEIQRTEQGDSAMYLCASSFLGGGSSGNTIYFGEGSWLTVV.

The genes are TRBV28 and TRBJ2-6, with TRBD2 as a possible D gene (6 bases). The germline gives CDR1 MDHEN, CDR2 SYDVKM. The CDR3 spans 18 residues. The V gene lost 6 bases and the J gene lost 0 bases, with 18 bases spanning the gap. The CDR3 bases are TGTGCCAGCAGGTCCGGGGGATCGGCTAGCTCTGGGGCCAACGTCCTGACTTTC. Protein sequence: CASRSGGSASSGANVLTF.

This chain connects TRBV20-1 to TRBJ1-2; D gene ambiguous. V gave up 4 bases and J gave up 1 base, with 4 bases separating them. CDR3 size: 11 residues. Per the germline V gene, CDR1 is DFQATT and CDR2 is SNEGSKA (reference sequence). The CDR3 protein is CSATSNYGYTF. The DNA of the CDR3 is TGCAGTGCTACGAGTAACTATGGCTACACCTTC.